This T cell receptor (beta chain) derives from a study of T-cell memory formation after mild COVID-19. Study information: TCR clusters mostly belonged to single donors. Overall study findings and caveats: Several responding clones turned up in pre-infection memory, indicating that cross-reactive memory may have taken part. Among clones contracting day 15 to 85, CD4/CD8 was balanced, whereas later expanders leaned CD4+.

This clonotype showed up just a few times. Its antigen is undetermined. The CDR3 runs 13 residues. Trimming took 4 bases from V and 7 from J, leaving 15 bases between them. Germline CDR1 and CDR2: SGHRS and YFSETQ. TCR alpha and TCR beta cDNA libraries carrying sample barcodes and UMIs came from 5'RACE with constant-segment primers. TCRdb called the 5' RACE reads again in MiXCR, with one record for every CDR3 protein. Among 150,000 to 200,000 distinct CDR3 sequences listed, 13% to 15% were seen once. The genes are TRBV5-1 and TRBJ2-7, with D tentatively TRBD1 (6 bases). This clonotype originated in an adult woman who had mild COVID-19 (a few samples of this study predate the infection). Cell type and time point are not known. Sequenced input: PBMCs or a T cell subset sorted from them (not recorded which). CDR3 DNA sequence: TGCGCCAGCAGCATAGGACAGCTATCGGAGCAGTACTTC. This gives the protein CASSIGQLSEQYF.